The text below deals with one TCR beta chain. Its antigen is still unknown. No base quality values were provided; no much bigger clone lies one nucleotide off. The library was generated by 5' RACE. Sequencing relied on an Illumina HiSeq 2000. Template switching added a universal primer binding site, and the final cDNA carried a unique molecular identifier that allowed TCR cDNA molecules to be counted accurately. Specific primers in the conserved constant-segment region were used to synthesize first-strand cDNA for the TCR alpha and beta chains. To control for contamination, each cDNA library was double barcoded with a SMART-Mk sample barcode plus Illumina barcodes. TruSeq adapter sequences, together with Illumina sample barcodes, were added in two successive PCR steps. Sequencing of the TCR alpha and beta cDNA libraries was done on the Illumina HiSeq platform using custom primers. On the authors' methods: MiGEC was used to process raw reads and extract unique molecular identifiers, and MiXCR was used to find CDR3 positions. For each individual, recombination models were inferred using an EM algorithm with the repgenHMM and IGoR tools. The analysis of shared clonotypes was done with the tcR package in R, with sharing normalized by the product of cloneset sizes. To study raw recombination free of thymic and clonal selection effects, out-of-frame nonproductive sequences were analyzed. TCRdb passed the public sequencing reads through fastp at Q25 and MiXCR, retaining productive beta sequences. Each record represents a unique CDR3 protein, reported with the most common genes and DNA among its rows. Here the V and J calls rest on TCRdb's processing, not on the authors' analysis. The sample yields about 520,000 distinct CDR3 sequences; approximately 22% were counted once. The ten biggest clones cover 0.8% to 1% of the sample.

This sample is drawn from a study of identical twins (dated by TCRdb to 2015 to 2016). Notes on the research overall: TCR alpha and beta repertoires from monozygotic twins, unrelated adults of various ages and cord blood were deep-sequenced to test whether fetal clonotypes persist. Replicate twin experiments were performed at different times using different library preparation protocols to rule out contamination.

From its cysteine to its phenylalanine, the CDR3 spans 12 amino acids. Just the 36-base CDR3 DNA is kept, in frame starting at base 1. V is reduced by 2 bases and J by 9 bases, leaving a spacing of 11 bases between them. According to the germline V gene (reference sequence), CDR1 reads DFQATT and CDR2 reads SNEGSKA. Only healthy Caucasian donors were included. The twin cohort comprised three pairs of female monozygotic twins, all aged roughly 18 to 30 years. Positive isolation kits from Invitrogen were used to isolate the CD4+ and CD8+ T cell populations. Study-wide findings and limitations: Excess twin sharing in beta out-of-frame sequences was weaker because fewer shared sequences lowered the signal-to-noise ratio. Because the same donors could not be followed over many years, conclusions were based on cross-sectional statistical analysis. Compared with coincidental sharing between unrelated individuals, an excess of low generation-probability sequences was observed among out-of-frame TCR alpha sequences shared between twins. Abundant cord blood beta clonotypes carried fewer insertions; young adult naive repertoires showed a weaker similar trend, while memory repertoires showed none. Zero-insertion analyses could be partly confounded by invariant T cells such as MAIT and iNKT, although diverse VJ usage argued against such confounding for most clonotypes. In monozygotic twins, out-of-frame TCR alpha sharing was systematically underestimated by recombination models, although the models agreed with sharing between unrelated individuals.

The data also belong to a second study, concerning T cells expressing NK-cell markers. From that second study: About eight donors provided sorted CD3+CD56+NKG2C+, CD3+CD56+NKG2C- and CD3+CD56-NKG2C+ T-cell subsets, whose TCR beta-chain repertoires were profiled. Among the eight sequenced donors, seven were HCMV-seropositive and one was HCMV-seronegative. In several experiments an anti-gammadeltaTCR antibody was added to restrict sorting to alphabetaTCR-expressing T cells. For about 6 donors, the dominant CD3+CD56+NKG2C+ clonotypes were among the top 10 CD8+ clonotypes and accounted for roughly 1.0-7.5% of CD8+ T cells. Those dominant clonotypes were again the most abundant among CD3+CD56-NKG2C+ cells in a handful of donors, at about 28.3-60.1%. It remained unclear whether the expanded NKG2C-expressing T cell clones were specific for HCMV antigens. All eight donors whose samples were sequenced were randomly selected healthy volunteers, three of them men and five women. A commercial ELISA kit detecting HCMV-specific IgG in serum was used to determine HCMV serostatus. MIGEC was used to demultiplex reads and group the reads by UMI, and MiTCR was used to assemble and quantify clonotypes. To remove erroneous sequences, TCR cDNA sequences were retained only when supported by two or more reads. The tcR package was used for downstream repertoire analysis, and clonotypes were matched across fractions by CDR3 nucleotide sequence plus V segment. Antigen specificity was annotated against VDJdb with VDJmatch, allowing one amino acid substitution in CDR3.

The sequencing input was CD4+ T cells sorted from blood. The sequence came from a woman younger than 30 in good health. The V gene is TRBV20-1 and the J gene is TRBJ2-1, with the identity of the D gene unclear. The CDR3 reads as follows: CSARMVGSEQFF. The bases read TGCAGTGCTAGAATGGTTGGTTCTGAGCAGTTCTTC.